This paragraph covers one T cell receptor (beta chain) sequence. Its antigen is unknown. Sequencing used immunoSEQ version 4 in survey mode. TCRdb keeps only in-frame clones here, not all; method: immunoSEQ multiplex PCR. The sample carries 20,000 to 25,000 clones, over 65% recorded once. The stimulus was an HIV-1 Gag 15-mer peptide pool, 1 ug/peptide/mL. Sorting of responding CD4+ T cells relied on upregulated CD40 ligand together with CD69. These HIV-1-infected adults initiated suppressive ART in chronic infection. This entry is derived from a study of persistence of HIV-infected CD4 T cells. About the research overall: Up to roughly 200 mL blood was drawn at multiple time points; a couple of donors had single-time leukapheresis.

Study findings and constraints: TCR oligoclonality correlated with proviral oligoclonality in the same sorted populations. CMV- and Gag-responding cells had lower TCRbeta richness than CD3/CD28-responding cells.

This sequence was found in an adult man with HIV who was CMV-seropositive. The sample was CD4+ T cells sorted from PBMCs after roughly 18-hour stimulation, taken from a patient who received antiretroviral therapy.

In DNA form, the CDR3 reads TGCGCCAGCAGGGGTCGGAATAGCAATCAGCCCCAGCATTTT. It is translated as CASRGRNSNQPQHF. The chain recombines TRBV5-1 with TRBJ1-5; D uncertain. This CDR3 spans 14 amino acids. Deletions cut 5 bases from V and 0 bases from J, with 9 bases between. The germline CDR1 and CDR2 sequences are SGHRS and YFSETQ.